This TCR beta chain was obtained from a study of vaccination and CD4 T cells after COVID-19. The time point denotes: late sampling 161 to 241 days after vaccination in a few convalescent patients. Treatment: roughly 10-day PBMC culture with coronavirus spike peptide pools or control peptides (ViraFEST assay). Study findings and constraints: Researchers report that a median about 89% of reactive clones in convalescent patients surfaced only post-vaccination.

The Oncomine TCR Beta short-read assay was applied to DNA of cultured CD4+ T cells. TCRdb re-derived calls from the PCR reads in MiXCR, one entry per CDR3 protein. The sample has about 22,000 distinct CDR3 sequences; approximately 32% are singletons. The germline V gene encodes CDR1 SGHTA and CDR2 FQGNSA. The ends lost 6 bases at V and 2 bases at J; junction bases unmatched: 5. CDR3 length equals 14 residues. A note on this clonotype: The antigen is not known.

The chain links TRBV7-2 to TRBJ2-3; 7 bases are a match to TRBD2. This sequence originates from a human donor who had recovered from COVID-19. Sequences were derived from CD4+ T cells from blood, cultured in vitro, sampled about 7 months after SARS-CoV-2 vaccination. The CDR3 loop reads CASRWGGATDTQYF. CDR3 nucleotide sequence: TGTGCCAGCAGATGGGGGGGAGCCACAGATACGCAGTATTTT.